The 6 T cell receptor beta chains below all came from one sample that was sequenced in a study of blood T cell repertoires in COVID-19 (dated by TCRdb to the early 2020s). The library was obtained by the immunoSEQ multiplex PCR assay. This is the immuneACCESS table as TCRdb keeps it, with only in-frame sequences that have V and J called. A part of the clones is gone; compared with another copy, unresolved V genes explain less than half, and the rest is unexplained. This sample gives about 370,000 clones in total; around 89% of them show up just once. About 2.9% of the sample belongs to the ten largest clones. Material for sequencing was peripheral blood. The receptor source for this set is a woman aged 25 to 39 with COVID-19, enrolled during active disease.

This chain connects TRBV6-6 to TRBJ1-2; D uncertain. Germline V gene lookup returns CDR1 MNHNY and CDR2 SVGAGI (reference sequence). V shed 6 bases and J shed 8 bases, with 7 bases lying between them. The CDR3 runs to 10 residues. The CDR3: CASSQLGYTF. For the CDR3, the DNA is TGTGCCAGCAGCCAACTAGGCTACACCTTC.

V gene TRBV6-5 combines with J gene TRBJ2-1; TRBD1 might be the D (7 bases). The CDR3 is 15 amino acids. The V and J ends lost 6 bases and 7 bases respectively, with 19 bases between them. Per germline, CDR1 MNHEY and CDR2 SVGAGI. The DNA for the CDR3 is TGTGCCAGCAGAGGAAGTGCAGGGGGGAAGAATGAGCAGTTCTTC. Translation: CASRGSAGGKNEQFF.

The chain couples TRBV9 to TRBJ1-5, with 10 positions matching TRBD1. Germline-derived CDR1 and CDR2 are SGDLS and YYNGEE. J lost 7 bases, V lost 4 bases, and 14 bases had no gene match. The CDR3 loop spans 17 amino acids. In nucleotides, the CDR3 is TGTGCCAGCAGCTCGGGGGAGGGGACAGGGGTCTACCAGCCCCAGCATTTT. It specifies CASSSGEGTGVYQPQHF.

The chain recombines TRBV7-9 with TRBJ1-2, with TRBD1 matching 7 bases. V lost 4 bases, J lost 9 bases, and 14 bases stayed unmatched. This CDR3 contains 15 residues. In germline, CDR1 is SEHNR, CDR2 FQNEAQ (reference sequence). This CDR3 is CASSSTGVPPISYTF. The CDR3 coding sequence is TGTGCCAGCAGCTCCACAGGGGTCCCCCCTATAAGCTACACCTTC.

The V and J genes are TRBV5-1 and TRBJ2-5; 14 bases fit TRBD2. Trimming took 5 bases from V and 1 from J; bases not matched to a gene: 7. The V gene's germline CDR1 is SGHRS and CDR2 YFSETQ. The CDR3 extends over 17 amino acids. This chain's CDR3 is CASRTGTSGSGQETQYF. The CDR3 DNA follows: TGCGCCAGCAGAACTGGGACTAGCGGGAGTGGCCAAGAGACCCAGTACTTC.

J is TRBJ2-2 and V is TRBV6-5; D not resolved. The germline CDR1 and CDR2 sequences are MNHEY and SVGAGI. V was trimmed by 5 bases and J by 4 bases, leaving 5 bases between them. The CDR3 has 12 amino acids. The CDR3 nucleotides read TGTGCCAGCAGTCGGAGCACCGGGGAGCTGTTTTTT. This gives the protein CASSRSTGELFF.